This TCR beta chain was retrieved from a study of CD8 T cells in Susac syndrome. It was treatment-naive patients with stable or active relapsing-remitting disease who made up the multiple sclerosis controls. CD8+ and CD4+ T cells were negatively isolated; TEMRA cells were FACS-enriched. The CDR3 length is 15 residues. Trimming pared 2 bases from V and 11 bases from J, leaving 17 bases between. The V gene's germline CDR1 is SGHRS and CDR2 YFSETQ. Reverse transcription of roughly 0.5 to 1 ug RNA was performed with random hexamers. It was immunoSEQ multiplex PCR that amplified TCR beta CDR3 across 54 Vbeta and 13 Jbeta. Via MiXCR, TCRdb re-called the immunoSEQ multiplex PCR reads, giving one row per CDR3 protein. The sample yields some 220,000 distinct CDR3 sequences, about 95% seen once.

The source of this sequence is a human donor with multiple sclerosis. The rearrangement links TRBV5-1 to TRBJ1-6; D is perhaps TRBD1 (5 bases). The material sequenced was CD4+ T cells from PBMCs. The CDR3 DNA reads TGCGCCAGCAGCTTTCTAGGGGCCGCGGGTACACCCCTCCACTTT. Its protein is CASSFLGAAGTPLHF.